The sequence of this T cell receptor beta chain was determined in a study of T cell responses to AZD1222 COVID-19 vaccine. Points from the study as a whole: Clonal diversity was possibly underestimated, and white British individuals and females predominated among donors. Regions 160-218 and 743-854 held dominance among vaccine-associated CD4 TCRs, which spanned spike. Repertoire samples came only from after the peak T cell response.

The analysis combined second doses at about 4 or about 12 weeks. In regard to this clone: Antigen unknown.

Per the germline V gene, CDR1 is MDHEN and CDR2 is SYDVKM. The CDR3 length is 16 residues. V gave up 5 bases and J gave up 3 bases; unmatched junction bases: 10. Generated by immunoSEQ multiplex PCR, the TCRdb table keeps only in-frame clones and is missing some. The sample holds approximately 210,000 clones, roughly 90% seen once. The chain employs TRBV28 and TRBJ2-1, with 7 nucleotides matching TRBD1. Specimen: peripheral blood, collected 28 days after the second AZD1222 dose. The sequence was obtained from an adult who received the AZD1222 COVID-19 vaccine. The chain's CDR3 is CASSRPGQKNYNEQFF. The CDR3 region has the DNA TGTGCCAGCAGTCGTCCGGGACAGAAGAACTACAATGAGCAGTTCTTC.